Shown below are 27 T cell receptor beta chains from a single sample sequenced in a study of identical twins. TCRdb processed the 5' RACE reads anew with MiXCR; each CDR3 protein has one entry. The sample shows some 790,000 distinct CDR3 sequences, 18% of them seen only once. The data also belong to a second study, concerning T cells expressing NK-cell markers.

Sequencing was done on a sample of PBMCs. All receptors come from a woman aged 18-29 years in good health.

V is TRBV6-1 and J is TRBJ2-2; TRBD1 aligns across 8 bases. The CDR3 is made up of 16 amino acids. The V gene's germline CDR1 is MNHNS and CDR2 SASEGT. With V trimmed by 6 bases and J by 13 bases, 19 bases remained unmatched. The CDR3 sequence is CASSTQGARGLDWLFF. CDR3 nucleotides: TGTGCCAGCAGCACCCAGGGGGCGCGGGGCCTTGACTGGCTGTTTTTT.

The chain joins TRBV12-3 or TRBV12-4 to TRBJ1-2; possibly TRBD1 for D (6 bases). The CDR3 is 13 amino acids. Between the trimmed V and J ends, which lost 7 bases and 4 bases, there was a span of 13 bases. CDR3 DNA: TGTGCCAGCACCTTCGTGGGGGCCTATGGCTACACCTTC. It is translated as CASTFVGAYGYTF.

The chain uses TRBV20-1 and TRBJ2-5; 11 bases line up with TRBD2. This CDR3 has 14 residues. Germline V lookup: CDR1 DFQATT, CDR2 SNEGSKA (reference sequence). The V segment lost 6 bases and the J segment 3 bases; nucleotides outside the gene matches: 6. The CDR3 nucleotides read TGCAGTGCAACTAGCGGGGGCCCAAAAGAGACCCAGTACTTC. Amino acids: CSATSGGPKETQYF.

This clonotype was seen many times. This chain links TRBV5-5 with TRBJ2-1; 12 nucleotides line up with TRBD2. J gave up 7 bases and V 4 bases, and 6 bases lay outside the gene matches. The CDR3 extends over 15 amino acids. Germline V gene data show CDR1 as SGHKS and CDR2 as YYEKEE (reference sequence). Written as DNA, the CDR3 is TGTGCCAGCAGCCCCCGACTAGCGGGAGTGAATGAGCAGTTCTTC. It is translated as CASSPRLAGVNEQFF.

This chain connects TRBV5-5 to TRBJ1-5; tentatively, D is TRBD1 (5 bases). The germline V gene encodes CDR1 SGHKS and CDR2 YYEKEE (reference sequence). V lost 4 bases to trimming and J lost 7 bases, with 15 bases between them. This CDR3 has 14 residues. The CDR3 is CASSPWGGNQPQHF. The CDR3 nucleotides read TGTGCCAGCAGCCCCTGGGGCGGGAACCAGCCCCAGCATTTT. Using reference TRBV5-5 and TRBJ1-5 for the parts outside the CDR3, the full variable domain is DAGVTQSPTHLIKTRGQQVTLRCSPISGHKSVSWYQQVLGQGPQFIFQYYEKEERGRGNFPDRFSARQFPNYSSELNVNALLLGDSALYLCASSPWGGNQPQHFGDGTRLSIL.

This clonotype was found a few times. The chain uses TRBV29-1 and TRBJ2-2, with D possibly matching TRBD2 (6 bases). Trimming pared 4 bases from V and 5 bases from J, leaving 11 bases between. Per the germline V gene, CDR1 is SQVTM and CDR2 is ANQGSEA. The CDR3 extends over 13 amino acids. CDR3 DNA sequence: TGCAGCGTTGGGGCCGCGGGGACCGGGGAGCTGTTTTTT. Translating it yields CSVGAAGTGELFF.

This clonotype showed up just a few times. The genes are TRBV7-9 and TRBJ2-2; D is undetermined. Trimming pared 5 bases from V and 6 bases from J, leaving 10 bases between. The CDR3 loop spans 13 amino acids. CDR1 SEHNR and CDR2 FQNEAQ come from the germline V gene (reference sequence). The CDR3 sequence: CASSQRVAGELFF. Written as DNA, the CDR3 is TGTGCCAGCAGCCAAAGGGTGGCCGGGGAGCTGTTTTTT.

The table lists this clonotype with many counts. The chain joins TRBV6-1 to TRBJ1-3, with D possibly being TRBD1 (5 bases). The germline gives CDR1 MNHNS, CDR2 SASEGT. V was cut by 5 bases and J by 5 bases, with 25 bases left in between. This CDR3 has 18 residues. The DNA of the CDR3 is TGTGCCAGCAGTCCAACGGACGGGACTGGGAGTGGGAGAAACACCATATATTTT. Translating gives CASSPTDGTGSGRNTIYF.

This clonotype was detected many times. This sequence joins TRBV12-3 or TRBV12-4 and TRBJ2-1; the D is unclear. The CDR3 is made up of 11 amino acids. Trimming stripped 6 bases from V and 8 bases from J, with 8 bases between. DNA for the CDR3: TGTGCCAGCAGGCAGACTTATGAGCAGTTCTTC. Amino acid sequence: CASRQTYEQFF.

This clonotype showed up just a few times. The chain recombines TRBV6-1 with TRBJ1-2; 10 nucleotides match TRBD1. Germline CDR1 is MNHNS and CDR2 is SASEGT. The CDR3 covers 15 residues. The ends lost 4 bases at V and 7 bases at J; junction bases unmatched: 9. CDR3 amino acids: CASSATDRGGGGYTF. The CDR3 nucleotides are TGTGCCAGCAGTGCCACGGACAGGGGGGGAGGTGGCTACACCTTC.

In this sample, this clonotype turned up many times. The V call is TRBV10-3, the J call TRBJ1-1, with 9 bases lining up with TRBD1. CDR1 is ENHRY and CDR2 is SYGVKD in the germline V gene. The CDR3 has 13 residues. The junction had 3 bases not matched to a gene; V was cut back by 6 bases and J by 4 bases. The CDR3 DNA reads TGTGCCATCAGCTCGGACAGGGGCACTGAAGCTTTCTTT. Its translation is CAISSDRGTEAFF.

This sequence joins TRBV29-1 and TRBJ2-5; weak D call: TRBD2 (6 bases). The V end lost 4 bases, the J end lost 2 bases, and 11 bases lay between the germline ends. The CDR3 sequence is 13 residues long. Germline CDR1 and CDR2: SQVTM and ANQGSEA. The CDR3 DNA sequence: TGCAGCGTTGCAAGGGGAGGACAAGAGACCCAGTACTTC. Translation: CSVARGGQETQYF.

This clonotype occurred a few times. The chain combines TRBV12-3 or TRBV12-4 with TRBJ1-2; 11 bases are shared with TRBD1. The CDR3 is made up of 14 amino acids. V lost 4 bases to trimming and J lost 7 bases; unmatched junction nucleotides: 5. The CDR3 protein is CASSWTGGGFGYTF. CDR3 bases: TGTGCCAGCAGTTGGACAGGGGGCGGTTTTGGCTACACCTTC.

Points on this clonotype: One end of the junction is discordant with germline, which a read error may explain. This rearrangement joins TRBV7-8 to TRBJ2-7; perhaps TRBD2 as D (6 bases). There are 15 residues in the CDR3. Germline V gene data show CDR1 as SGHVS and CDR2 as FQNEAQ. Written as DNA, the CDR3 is TGTGCCGGCAGCTACGACTTTAGCGGTTCCTACGGGCAGTACTTC. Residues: CAGSYDFSGSYGQYF.

The CDR3 sequence is CASIRDGAETQYF. The CDR3 nucleotides are TGTGCCAGCATTAGGGACGGCGCCGAGACCCAGTACTTC. This sequence joins TRBV6-2 or TRBV6-3 and TRBJ2-5, with D perhaps TRBD1 or TRBD2 (5 bases each). Trimming left V 7 bases short and J 5 bases short, with 14 bases between. The CDR3 is made up of 13 amino acids. Germline V lookup: CDR1 MNHEY, CDR2 SVGEGT.

CDR3 coding DNA: TGCAGTGCTCTCCACATAGACACAGGGCCCGGGGAGCTGTTTTTT. Its protein is CSALHIDTGPGELFF. The chain carries TRBV20-1 and TRBJ2-2; possible D gene TRBD1, 6 bases. V lost 5 bases, J lost 6 bases, and 19 bases lay in between. Germline loops: CDR1 DFQATT, CDR2 SNEGSKA (reference sequence). This CDR3 is 15 amino acids long.

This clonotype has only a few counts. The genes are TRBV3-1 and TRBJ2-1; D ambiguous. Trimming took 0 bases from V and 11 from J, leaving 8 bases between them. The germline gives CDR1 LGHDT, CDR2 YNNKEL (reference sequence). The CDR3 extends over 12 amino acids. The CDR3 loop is CASSQDVWKQFF. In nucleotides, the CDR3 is TGTGCCAGCAGCCAAGATGTCTGGAAGCAGTTCTTC.

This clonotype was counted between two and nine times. For the CDR3, the DNA is TGTGCCAGCAGTACAACTAGCGGTAGCACAGATACGCAGTATTTT. Its protein is CASSTTSGSTDTQYF. The rearrangement uses TRBV2 and TRBJ2-3; 8 bases agree with TRBD2. Trimming removed 5 bases from V and 0 bases from J; junction bases left unmatched: 4. Germline CDR1 and CDR2: SNHLY and FYNNEI. The CDR3 spans 15 residues. The whole variable domain, remainder taken from reference TRBV2 and TRBJ2-3, is EPEVTQTPSHQVTQMGQEVILRCVPISNHLYFYWYRQILGQKVEFLVSFYNNEISEKSEIFDDQFSVERPDGSNFTLKIRSTKLEDSAMYFCASSTTSGSTDTQYFGPGTRLTVL.

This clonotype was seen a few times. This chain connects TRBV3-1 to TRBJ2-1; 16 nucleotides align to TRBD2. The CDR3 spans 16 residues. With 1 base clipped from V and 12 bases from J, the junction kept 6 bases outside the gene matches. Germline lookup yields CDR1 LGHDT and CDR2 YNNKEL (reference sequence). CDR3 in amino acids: CASSQVGTSGRARQFF. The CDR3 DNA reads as TGTGCCAGCAGCCAAGTTGGGACTAGCGGGAGGGCCAGGCAGTTCTTC.

This CDR3 reads CASSYGGLVYEQYF. CDR3 sequence (DNA): TGTGCCAGCAGTTACGGCGGACTTGTCTACGAGCAGTACTTC. The J gene is TRBJ2-7, the V gene TRBV6-2 or TRBV6-3; D perhaps matches TRBD2 (5 bases). Germline CDR1 MNHEY, CDR2 SVGEGT. The V end lost 2 bases, the J end lost 3 bases, and 11 bases lay between the germline ends. This CDR3 spans 14 amino acids.

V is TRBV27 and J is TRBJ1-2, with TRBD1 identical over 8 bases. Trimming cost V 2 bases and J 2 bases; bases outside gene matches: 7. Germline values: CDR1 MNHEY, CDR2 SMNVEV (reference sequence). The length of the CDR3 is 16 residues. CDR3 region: CASSLTMTGANYGYTF. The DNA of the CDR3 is TGTGCCAGCAGTTTAACGATGACAGGGGCAAACTATGGCTACACCTTC.

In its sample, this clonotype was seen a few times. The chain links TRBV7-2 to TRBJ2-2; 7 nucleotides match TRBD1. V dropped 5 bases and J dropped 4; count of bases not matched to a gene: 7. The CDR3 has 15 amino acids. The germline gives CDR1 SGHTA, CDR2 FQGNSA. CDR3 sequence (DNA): TGTGCCAGCAGCATAGGACAGGCCGCCACCGGGGAGCTGTTTTTT. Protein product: CASSIGQAATGELFF.

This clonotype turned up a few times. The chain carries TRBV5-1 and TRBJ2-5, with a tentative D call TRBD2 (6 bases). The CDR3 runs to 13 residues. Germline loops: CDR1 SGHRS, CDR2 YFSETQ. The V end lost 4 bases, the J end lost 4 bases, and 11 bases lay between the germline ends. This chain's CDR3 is CASSAGPGETQYF. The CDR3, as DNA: TGCGCCAGCAGCGCGGGGCCAGGAGAGACCCAGTACTTC.

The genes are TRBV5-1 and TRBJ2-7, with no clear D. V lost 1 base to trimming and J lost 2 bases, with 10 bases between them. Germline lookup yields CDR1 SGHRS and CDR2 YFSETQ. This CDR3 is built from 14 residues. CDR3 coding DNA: TGCGCCAGCAGCTTGACAGCCTTTACCTACGAGCAGTACTTC. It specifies CASSLTAFTYEQYF.

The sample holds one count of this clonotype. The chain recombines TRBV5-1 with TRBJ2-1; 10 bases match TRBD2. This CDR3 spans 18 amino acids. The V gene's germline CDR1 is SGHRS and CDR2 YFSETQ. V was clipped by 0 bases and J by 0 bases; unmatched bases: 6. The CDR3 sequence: CASSLGTSGRSSYNEQFF. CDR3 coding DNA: TGCGCCAGCAGCTTGGGGACTAGCGGCCGAAGCTCCTACAATGAGCAGTTCTTC.

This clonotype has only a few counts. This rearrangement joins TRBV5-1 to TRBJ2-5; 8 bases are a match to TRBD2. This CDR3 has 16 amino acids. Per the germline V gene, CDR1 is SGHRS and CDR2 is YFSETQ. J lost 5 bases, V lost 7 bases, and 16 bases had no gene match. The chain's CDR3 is CASAQILAEGLETQYF. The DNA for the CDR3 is TGCGCCAGCGCACAGATACTAGCGGAGGGTTTGGAGACCCAGTACTTC.

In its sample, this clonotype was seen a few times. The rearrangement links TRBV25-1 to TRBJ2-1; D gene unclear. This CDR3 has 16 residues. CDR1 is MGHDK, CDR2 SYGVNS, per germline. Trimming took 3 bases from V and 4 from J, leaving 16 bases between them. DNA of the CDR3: TGTGCCAGCAGTGACTCCCTAGGCCTCGATTACAATGAGCAGTTCTTC. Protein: CASSDSLGLDYNEQFF.